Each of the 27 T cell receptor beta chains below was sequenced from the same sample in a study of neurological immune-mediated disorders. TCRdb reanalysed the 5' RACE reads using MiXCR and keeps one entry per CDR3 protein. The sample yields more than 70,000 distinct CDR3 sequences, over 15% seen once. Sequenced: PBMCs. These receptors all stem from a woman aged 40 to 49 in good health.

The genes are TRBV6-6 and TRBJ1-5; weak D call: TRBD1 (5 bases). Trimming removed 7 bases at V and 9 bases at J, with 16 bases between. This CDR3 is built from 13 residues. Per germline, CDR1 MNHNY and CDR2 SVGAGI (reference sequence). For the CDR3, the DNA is TGTGCCAGCACCGACCGGGGGGTCGGGCCCCAGCATTTT. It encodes CASTDRGVGPQHF.

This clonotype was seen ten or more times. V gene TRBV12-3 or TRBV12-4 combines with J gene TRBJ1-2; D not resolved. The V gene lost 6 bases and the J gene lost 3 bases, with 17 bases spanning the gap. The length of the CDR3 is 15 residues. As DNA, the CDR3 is TGTGCCAGCAGCTTCCAGTGGGGAGTTGACTATGGCTACACCTTC. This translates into CASSFQWGVDYGYTF.

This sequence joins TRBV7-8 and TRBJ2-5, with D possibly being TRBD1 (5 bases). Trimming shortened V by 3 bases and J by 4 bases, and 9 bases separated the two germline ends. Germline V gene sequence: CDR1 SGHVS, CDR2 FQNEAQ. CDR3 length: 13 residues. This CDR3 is CASSFEGAETQYF. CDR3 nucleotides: TGTGCCAGCAGCTTCGAAGGGGCAGAGACCCAGTACTTC.

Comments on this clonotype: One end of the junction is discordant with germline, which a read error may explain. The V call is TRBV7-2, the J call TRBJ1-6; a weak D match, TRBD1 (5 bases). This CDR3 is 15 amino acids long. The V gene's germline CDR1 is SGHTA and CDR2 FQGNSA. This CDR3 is CANSLYRQNNSPLHF. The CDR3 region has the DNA TGTGCCAACAGCTTATACAGGCAGAATAATTCACCCCTCCACTTT.

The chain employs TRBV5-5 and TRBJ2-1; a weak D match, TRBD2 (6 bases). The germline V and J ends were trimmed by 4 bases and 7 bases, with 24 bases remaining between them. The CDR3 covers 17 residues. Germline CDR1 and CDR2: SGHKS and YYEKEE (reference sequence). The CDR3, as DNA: TGTGCCAGCAGCCCCGGTCCCAGGACTATCGGGCGGAATGAGCAGTTCTTC. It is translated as CASSPGPRTIGRNEQFF.

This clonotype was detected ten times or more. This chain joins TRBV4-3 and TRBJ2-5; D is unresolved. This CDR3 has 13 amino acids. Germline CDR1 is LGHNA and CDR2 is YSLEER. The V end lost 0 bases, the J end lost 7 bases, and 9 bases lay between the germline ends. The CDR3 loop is CASSQDRVVTQYF. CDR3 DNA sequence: TGCGCCAGCAGCCAAGATCGGGTGGTGACCCAGTACTTC.

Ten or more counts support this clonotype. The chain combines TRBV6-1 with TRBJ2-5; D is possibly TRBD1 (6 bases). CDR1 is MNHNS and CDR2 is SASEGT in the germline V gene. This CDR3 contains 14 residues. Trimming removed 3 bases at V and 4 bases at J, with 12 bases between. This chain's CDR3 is CASSDRQARETQYF. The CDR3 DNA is TGTGCCAGCAGTGACAGACAGGCTCGAGAGACCCAGTACTTC.

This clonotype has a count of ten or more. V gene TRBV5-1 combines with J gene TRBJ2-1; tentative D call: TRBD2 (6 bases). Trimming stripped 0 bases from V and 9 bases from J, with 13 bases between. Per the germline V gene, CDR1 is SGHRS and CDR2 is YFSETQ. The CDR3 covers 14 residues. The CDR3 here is CASSLESGGGEQFF. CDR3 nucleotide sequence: TGCGCCAGCAGCTTGGAATCTGGGGGAGGTGAGCAGTTCTTC.

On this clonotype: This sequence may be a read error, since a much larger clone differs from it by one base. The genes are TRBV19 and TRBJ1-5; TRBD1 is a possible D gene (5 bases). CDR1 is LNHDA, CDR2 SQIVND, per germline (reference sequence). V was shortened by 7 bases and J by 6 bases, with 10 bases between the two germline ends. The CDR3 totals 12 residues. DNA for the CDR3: TGTGCCAGTACCCATGGGACTCAGCCCCAGCATTTT. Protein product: CASTHGTQPQHF.

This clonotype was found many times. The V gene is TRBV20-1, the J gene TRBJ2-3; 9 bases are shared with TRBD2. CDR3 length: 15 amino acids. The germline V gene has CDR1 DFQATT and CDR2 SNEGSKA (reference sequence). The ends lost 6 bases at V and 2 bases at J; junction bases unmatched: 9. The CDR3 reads CSAQGASGNTDTQYF. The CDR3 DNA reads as TGCAGTGCCCAAGGGGCTAGCGGGAACACAGATACGCAGTATTTT.

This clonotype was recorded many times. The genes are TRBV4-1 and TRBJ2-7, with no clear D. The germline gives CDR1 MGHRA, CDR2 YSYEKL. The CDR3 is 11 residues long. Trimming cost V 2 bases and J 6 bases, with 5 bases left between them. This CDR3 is CASSQSGEQYF. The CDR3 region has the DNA TGCGCCAGCAGCCAATCGGGCGAGCAGTACTTC.

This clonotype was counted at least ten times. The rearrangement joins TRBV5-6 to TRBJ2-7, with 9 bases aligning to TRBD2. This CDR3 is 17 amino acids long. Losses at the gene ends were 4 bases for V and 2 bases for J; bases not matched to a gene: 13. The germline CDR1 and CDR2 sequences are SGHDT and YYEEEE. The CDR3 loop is CASSGYSSGEGTYEQYF. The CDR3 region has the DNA TGTGCCAGCAGCGGATACTCTAGCGGGGAGGGAACCTACGAGCAGTACTTC.

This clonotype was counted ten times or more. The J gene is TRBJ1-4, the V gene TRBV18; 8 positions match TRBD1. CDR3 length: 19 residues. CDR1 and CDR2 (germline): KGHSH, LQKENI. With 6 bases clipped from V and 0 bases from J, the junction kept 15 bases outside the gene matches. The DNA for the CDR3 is TGTGCCAGCTCGCCCCGACAGGGGCCGTCACCCGCAACTAATGAAAAACTGTTTTTT. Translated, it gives CASSPRQGPSPATNEKLFF.

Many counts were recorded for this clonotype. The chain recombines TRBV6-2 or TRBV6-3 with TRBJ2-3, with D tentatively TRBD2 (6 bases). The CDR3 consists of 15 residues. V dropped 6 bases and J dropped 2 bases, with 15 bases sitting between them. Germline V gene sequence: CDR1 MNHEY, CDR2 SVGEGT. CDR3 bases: TGTGCCAGCAGGGGAGGACTACTCAACACAGATACGCAGTATTTT. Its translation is CASRGGLLNTDTQYF.

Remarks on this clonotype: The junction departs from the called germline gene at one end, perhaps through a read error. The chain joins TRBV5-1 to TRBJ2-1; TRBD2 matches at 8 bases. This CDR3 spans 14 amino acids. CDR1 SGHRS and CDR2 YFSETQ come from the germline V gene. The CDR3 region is CASSSGGPFYDQFF. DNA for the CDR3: TGCGCCAGCAGCTCGGGGGGGCCTTTCTATGACCAGTTCTTC.

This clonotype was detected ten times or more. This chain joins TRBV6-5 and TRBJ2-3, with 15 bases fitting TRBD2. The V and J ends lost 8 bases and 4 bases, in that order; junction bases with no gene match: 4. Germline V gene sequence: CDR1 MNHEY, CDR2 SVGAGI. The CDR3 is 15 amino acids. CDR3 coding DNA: TGTGCCAGCGTGGGACTAGCGGGGGGTCCAGATACGCAGTATTTT. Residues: CASVGLAGGPDTQYF.

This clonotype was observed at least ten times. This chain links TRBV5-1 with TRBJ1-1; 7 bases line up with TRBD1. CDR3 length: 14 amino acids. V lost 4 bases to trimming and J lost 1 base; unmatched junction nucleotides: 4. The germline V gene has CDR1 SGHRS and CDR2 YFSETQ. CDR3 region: CASSPDRANTEAFF. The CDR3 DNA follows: TGCGCCAGCAGCCCAGACAGGGCGAACACTGAAGCTTTCTTT.

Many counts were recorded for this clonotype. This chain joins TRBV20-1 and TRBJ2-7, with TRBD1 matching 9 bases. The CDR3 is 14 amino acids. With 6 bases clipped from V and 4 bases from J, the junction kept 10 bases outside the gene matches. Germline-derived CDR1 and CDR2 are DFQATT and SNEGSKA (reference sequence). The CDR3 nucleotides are TGCAGTGCCGAAGCCGGGACAGGGTTTTACGAGCAGTACTTC. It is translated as CSAEAGTGFYEQYF.

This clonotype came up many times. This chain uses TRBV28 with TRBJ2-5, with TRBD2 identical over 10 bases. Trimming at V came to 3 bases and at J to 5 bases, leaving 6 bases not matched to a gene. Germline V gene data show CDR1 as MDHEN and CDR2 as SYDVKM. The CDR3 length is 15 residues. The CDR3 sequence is CASSFKRGGLETQYF. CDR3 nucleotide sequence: TGTGCCAGCAGTTTCAAGCGGGGGGGCCTTGAGACCCAGTACTTC. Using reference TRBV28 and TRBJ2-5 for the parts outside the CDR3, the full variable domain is DVKVTQSSRYLVKRTGEKVFLECVQDMDHENMFWYRQDPGLGLRLIYFSYDVKMKEKGDIPEGYSVSREKKERFSLILESASTNQTSMYLCASSFKRGGLETQYFGPGTRLLVL.

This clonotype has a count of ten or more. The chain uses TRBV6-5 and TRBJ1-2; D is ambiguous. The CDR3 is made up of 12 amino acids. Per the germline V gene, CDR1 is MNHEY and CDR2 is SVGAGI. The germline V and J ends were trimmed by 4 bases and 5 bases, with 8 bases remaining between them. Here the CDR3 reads CASSSKTYGYTF. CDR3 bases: TGTGCCAGCAGTTCGAAGACGTATGGCTACACCTTC.

This CDR3 reads CASSGRRTSTDTQYF. The CDR3 DNA is TGTGCCAGCAGCGGTAGGAGGACTAGCACAGATACGCAGTATTTT. V usage is TRBV7-2 and J usage is TRBJ2-3; tentatively, D is TRBD2 (5 bases). The V end lost 5 bases, the J end lost 0 bases, and 12 bases lay between the germline ends. From germline, CDR1 is SGHTA and CDR2 FQGNSA. This CDR3 contains 15 residues. Combining the CDR3 with reference TRBV7-2 and TRBJ2-3 gives the whole variable domain GAGVSQSPSNKVTEKGKDVELRCDPISGHTALYWYRQSLGQGLEFLIYFQGNSAPDKSGLPSDRFSAERTGGSVSTLTIQRTQQEDSAVYLCASSGRRTSTDTQYFGPGTRLTVL.

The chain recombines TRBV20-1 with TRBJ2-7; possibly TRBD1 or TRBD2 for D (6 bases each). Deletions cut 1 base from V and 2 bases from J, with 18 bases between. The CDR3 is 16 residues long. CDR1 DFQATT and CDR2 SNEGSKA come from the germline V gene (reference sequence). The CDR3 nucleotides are TGCAGTGCTAGAGGGATACAGGGAGGAGAGACCTACGAGCAGTACTTC. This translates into CSARGIQGGETYEQYF.

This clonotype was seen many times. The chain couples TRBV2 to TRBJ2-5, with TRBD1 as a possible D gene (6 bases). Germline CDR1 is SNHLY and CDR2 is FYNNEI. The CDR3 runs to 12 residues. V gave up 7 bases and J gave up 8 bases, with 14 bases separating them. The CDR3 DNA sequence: TGTGCCAGCAAAGGACAGCGACGTACCCAGTACTTC. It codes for CASKGQRRTQYF.

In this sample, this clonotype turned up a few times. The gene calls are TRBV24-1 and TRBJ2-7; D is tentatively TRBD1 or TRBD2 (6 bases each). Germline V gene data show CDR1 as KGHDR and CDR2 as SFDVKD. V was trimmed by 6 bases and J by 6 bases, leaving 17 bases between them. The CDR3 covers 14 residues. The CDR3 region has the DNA TGTGCCACCAGTCCCCTGGGGGGCTACGGCGAGCAGTACTTC. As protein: CATSPLGGYGEQYF.

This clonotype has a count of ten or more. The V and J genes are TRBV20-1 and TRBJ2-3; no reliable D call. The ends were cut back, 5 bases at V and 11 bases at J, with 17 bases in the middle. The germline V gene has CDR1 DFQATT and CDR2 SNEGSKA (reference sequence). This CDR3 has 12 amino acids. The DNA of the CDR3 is TGCAGTGCTGAGAGAGGAGAGCGTAGGCAGTATTTT. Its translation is CSAERGERRQYF.

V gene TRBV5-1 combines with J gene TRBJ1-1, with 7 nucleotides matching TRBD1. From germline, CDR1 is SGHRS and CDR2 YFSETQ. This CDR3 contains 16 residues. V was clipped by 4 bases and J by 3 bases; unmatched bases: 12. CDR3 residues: CASSPGDRVGYTEAFF. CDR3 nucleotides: TGCGCCAGCAGCCCCGGCGACAGGGTGGGTTACACTGAAGCTTTCTTT.

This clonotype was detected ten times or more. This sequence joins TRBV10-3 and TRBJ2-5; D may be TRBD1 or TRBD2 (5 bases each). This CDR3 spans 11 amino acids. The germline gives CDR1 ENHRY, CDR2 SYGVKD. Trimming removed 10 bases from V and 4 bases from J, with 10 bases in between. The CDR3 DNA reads TGTGCCACCGGGACCGGAGAGACCCAGTACTTC. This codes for CATGTGETQYF.